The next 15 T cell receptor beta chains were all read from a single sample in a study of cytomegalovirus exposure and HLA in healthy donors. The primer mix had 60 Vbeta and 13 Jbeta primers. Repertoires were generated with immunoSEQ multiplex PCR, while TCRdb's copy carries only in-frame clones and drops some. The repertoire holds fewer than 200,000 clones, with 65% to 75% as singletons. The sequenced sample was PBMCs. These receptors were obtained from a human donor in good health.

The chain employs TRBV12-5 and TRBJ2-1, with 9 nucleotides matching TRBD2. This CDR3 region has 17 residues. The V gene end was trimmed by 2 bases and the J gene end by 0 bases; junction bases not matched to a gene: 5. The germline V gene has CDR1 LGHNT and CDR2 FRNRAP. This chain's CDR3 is CASGLLPTSGSYNEQFF. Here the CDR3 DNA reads TGTGCTAGTGGTTTGCTCCCGACTAGCGGCTCCTACAATGAGCAGTTCTTC.

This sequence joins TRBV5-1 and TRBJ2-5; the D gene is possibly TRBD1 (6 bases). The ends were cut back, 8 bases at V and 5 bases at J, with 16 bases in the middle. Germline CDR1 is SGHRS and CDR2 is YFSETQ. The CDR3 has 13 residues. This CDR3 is CASTWGRGETQYF. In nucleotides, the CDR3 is TGCGCCAGTACGTGGGGAAGGGGGGAGACCCAGTACTTC. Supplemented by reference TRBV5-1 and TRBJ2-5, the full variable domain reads KAGVTQTPRYLIKTRGQQVTLSCSPISGHRSVSWYQQTPGQGLQFLFEYFSETQRNKGNFPGRFSGRQFSNSRSEMNVSTLELGDSALYLCASTWGRGETQYFGPGTRLLVL.

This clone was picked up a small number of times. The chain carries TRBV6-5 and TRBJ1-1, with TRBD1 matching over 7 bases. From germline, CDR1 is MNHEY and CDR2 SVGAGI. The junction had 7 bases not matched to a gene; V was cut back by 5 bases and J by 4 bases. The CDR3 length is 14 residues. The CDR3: CASSAMRGLTEAFF. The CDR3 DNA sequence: TGTGCCAGCAGTGCTATGAGGGGGCTCACTGAAGCTTTCTTT.

For the CDR3, the DNA is TGTGCCAGCAGCCTAGGACAGCCCCATCAGCCCCAGCATTTT. Amino acid sequence: CASSLGQPHQPQHF. The chain uses TRBV7-9 and TRBJ1-5; D is possibly TRBD1 (6 bases). Deletions cut 5 bases from V and 5 bases from J, with 13 bases between. Looked up from germline, CDR1 is SEHNR and CDR2 is FQNEAQ (reference sequence). The CDR3 contains 14 residues.

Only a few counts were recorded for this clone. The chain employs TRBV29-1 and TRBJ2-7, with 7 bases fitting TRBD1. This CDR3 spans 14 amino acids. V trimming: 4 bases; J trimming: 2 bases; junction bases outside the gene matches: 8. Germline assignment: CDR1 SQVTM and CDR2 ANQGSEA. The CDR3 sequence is CSVGRVQGAYEQYF. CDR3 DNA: TGCAGCGTTGGGCGGGTCCAGGGGGCCTACGAGCAGTACTTC.

The CDR3 is CASRVAGFTEAFF. The CDR3 nucleotides read TGTGCCAGTAGGGTCGCGGGGTTCACTGAAGCTTTCTTT. J is TRBJ1-1 and V is TRBV19; D unresolved. The germline gives CDR1 LNHDA, CDR2 SQIVND (reference sequence). V lost 6 bases, J lost 4 bases, and 12 bases lay in between. The CDR3 is made up of 13 amino acids.

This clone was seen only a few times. The CDR3 loop reads CASSSGTSGETQYF. Here the CDR3 DNA reads TGCGCCAGCAGCTCGGGGACATCGGGAGAGACCCAGTACTTC. The chain joins TRBV5-1 to TRBJ2-5; D is possibly TRBD1 (6 bases). The CDR3 spans 14 residues. Per germline, CDR1 SGHRS and CDR2 YFSETQ. The V and J ends lost 3 bases and 4 bases respectively, with 13 bases between them.

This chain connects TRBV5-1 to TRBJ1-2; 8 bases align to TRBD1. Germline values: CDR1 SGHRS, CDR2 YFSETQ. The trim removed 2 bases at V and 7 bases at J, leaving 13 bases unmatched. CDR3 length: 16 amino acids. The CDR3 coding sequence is TGCGCCAGCAGCTTAGGACAGGGAATACTATGGGGTGGCTACACCTTC. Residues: CASSLGQGILWGGYTF.

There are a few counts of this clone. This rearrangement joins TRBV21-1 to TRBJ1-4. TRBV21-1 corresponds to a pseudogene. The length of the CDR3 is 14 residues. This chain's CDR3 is CASSKGGGNEKLFF. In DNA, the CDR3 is TGTGCCAGCAGCAAAGGGGGAGGAAATGAAAAACTGTTTTTT.

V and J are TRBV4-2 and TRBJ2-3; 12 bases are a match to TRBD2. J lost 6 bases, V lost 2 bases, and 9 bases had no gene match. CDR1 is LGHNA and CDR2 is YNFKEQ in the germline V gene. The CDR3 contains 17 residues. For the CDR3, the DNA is TGTGCCAGCAGCCAACAGGCTAGCGGGGGGGCCCCTGATACGCAGTATTTT. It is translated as CASSQQASGGAPDTQYF.

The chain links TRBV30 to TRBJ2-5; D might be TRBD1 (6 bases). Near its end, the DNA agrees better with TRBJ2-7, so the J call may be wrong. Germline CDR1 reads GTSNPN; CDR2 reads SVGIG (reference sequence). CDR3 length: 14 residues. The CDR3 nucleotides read TGTGCCTGGAGATGGGGGTGGACAGCCTACGAGCAGTACTTC. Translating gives CAWRWGWTAYEQYF.

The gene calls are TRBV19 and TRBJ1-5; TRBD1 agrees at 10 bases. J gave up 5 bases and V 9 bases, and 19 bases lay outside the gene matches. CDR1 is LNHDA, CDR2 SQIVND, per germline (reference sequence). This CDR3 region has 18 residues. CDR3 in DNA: TGTGCCAGAACCTTAAGGGACAGGGGCTACCGGAAACATCAGCCCCAGCATTTT. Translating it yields CARTLRDRGYRKHQPQHF. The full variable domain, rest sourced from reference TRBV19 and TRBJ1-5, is DGGITQSPKYLFRKEGQNVTLSCEQNLNHDAMYWYRQDPGQGLRLIYYSQIVNDFQKGDIAEGYSVSREKKESFPLTVTSAQKNPTAFYLCARTLRDRGYRKHQPQHFGDGTRLSIL.

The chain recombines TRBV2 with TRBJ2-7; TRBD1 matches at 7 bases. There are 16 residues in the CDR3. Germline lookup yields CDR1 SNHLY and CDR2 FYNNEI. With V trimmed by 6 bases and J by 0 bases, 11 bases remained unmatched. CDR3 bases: TGTGCCAGCAGGGGGAAAAGGACAGGAACCTCCTACGAGCAGTACTTC. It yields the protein CASRGKRTGTSYEQYF.

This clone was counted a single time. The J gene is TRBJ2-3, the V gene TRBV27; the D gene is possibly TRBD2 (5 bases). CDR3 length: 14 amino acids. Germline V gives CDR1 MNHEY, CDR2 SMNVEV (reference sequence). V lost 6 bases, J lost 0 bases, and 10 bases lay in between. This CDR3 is CASRPGVSTDTQYF. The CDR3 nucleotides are TGTGCCAGCAGGCCCGGGGTAAGCACAGATACGCAGTATTTT.

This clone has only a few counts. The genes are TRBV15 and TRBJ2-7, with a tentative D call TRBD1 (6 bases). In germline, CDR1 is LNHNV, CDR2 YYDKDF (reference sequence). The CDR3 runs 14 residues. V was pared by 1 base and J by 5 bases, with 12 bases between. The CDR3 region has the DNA TGTGCCACCAGCAGAGGACTACAGGGCCACGAGCAGTACTTC. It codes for CATSRGLQGHEQYF. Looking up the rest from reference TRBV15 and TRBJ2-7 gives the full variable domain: DAMVIQNPRYQVTQFGKPVTLSCSQTLNHNVMYWYQQKSSQAPKLLFHYYDKDFNNEADTPDNFQSRRPNTSFCFLDIRSPGLGDTAMYLCATSRGLQGHEQYFGPGTRLTVT.